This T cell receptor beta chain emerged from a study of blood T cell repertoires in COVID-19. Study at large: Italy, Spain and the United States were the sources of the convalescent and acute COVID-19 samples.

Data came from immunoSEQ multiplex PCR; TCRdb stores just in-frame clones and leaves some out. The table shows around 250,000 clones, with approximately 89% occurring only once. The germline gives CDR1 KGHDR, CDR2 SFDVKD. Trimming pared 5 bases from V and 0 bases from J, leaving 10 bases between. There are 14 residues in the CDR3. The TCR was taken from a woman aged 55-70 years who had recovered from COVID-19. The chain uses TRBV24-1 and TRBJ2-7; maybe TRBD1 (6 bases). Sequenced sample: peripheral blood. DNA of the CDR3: TGTGCCACCAGTGCTAACAGGGACTCCTACGAGCAGTACTTC. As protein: CATSANRDSYEQYF.